What follows is one T cell receptor (beta chain) and its context. The CDR3 sequence is 15 residues long. After removal of 7 bases from V and 2 bases from J, the junction contained 7 bases not matched to a gene. Germline CDR1 and CDR2: MRHNA and SNTAGT. This record comes from a study of technical replicates of blood from a handful of donors. Profiled with immunoSEQ multiplex PCR; TCRdb holds only in-frame clones, not every one. Here the sample spans under 35,000 clones, approximately 90% being singletons. The sequenced sample was PBMCs. The chain carries TRBV6-4 and TRBJ1-5, with TRBD1 identical over 8 bases. The origin of this receptor is a human donor in good health. Some clones in this sample may be carry-over from other donors' samples. This chain's CDR3 is CASITDRARNQPQHF. Here the CDR3 DNA reads TGTGCCAGCATCACGGACAGGGCCCGCAATCAGCCCCAGCATTTT.